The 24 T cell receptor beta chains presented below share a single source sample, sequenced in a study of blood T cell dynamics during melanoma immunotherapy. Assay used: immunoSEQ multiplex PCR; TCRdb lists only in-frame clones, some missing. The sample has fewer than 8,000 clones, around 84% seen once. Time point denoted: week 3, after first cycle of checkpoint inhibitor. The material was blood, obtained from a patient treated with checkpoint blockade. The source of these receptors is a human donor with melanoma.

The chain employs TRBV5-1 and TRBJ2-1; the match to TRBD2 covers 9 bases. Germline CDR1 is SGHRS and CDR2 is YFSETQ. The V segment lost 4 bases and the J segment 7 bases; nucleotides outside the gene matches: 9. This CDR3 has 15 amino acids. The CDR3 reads CASSKSGGQGNEQFF. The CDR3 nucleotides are TGCGCCAGCAGCAAAAGCGGGGGGCAAGGGAATGAGCAGTTCTTC. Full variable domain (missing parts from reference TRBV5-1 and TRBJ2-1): KAGVTQTPRYLIKTRGQQVTLSCSPISGHRSVSWYQQTPGQGLQFLFEYFSETQRNKGNFPGRFSGRQFSNSRSEMNVSTLELGDSALYLCASSKSGGQGNEQFFGPGTRLTVL.

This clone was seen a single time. The CDR3 spells CASLSVDEKLFF. DNA for the CDR3: TGTGCCAGTTTATCGGTGGACGAAAAACTGTTTTTT. The J gene is TRBJ1-4, the V gene TRBV28; D ambiguous. Germline V CDR1 and CDR2: MDHEN, SYDVKM. Trimming removed 9 bases at V and 8 bases at J, with 13 bases between. The CDR3 runs to 12 residues.

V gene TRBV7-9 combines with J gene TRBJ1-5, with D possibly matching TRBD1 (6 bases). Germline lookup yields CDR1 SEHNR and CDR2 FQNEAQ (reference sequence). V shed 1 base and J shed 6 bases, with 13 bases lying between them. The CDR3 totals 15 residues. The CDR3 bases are TGTGCCAGCAGCTTAGGGACAGCGCCGGTTCAGCCCCAGCATTTT. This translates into CASSLGTAPVQPQHF.

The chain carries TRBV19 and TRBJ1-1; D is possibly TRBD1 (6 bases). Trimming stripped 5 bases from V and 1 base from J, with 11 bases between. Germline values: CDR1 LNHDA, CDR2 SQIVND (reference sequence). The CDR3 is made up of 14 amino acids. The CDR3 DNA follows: TGTGCCAGTAGTCCCTGGGACAAGAACACTGAAGCTTTCTTT. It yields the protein CASSPWDKNTEAFF.

The CDR3, as DNA: TGTGCCTGGAGCGGGGGGGACGGCAATCAGCCCCAGCATTTT. This translates into CAWSGGDGNQPQHF. V and J are TRBV30 and TRBJ1-5, with D possibly TRBD1 on 5 matching bases. Deletions cut 3 bases from V and 2 bases from J, with 11 bases between. The CDR3 spans 14 residues. Germline assignment: CDR1 GTSNPN and CDR2 SVGIG (reference sequence).

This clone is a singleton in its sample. The CDR3 DNA is TGTGCCAGCAGCTTGGGACAGTCAACTAATGAAAAACTGTTTTTT. This encodes CASSLGQSTNEKLFF. V is TRBV5-6 and J is TRBJ1-4; D is perhaps TRBD1 (5 bases). The CDR3 is made up of 15 amino acids. Between the trimmed V and J ends, which lost 0 bases and 0 bases, there was a span of 6 bases. Germline CDR1 and CDR2: SGHDT and YYEEEE.

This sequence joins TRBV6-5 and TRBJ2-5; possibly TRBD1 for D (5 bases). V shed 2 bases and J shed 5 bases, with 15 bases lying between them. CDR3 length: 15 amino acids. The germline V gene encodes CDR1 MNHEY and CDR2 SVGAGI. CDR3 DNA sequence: TGTGCCAGCAGTTACGGGGCAGGGCTAAGGGAGACCCAGTACTTC. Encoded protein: CASSYGAGLRETQYF.

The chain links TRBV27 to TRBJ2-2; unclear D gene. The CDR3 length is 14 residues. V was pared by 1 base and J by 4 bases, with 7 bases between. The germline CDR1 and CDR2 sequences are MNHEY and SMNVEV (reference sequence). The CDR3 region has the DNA TGTGCCAGCAGTTTATGGGCGTCCACCGGGGAGCTGTTTTTT. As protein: CASSLWASTGELFF.

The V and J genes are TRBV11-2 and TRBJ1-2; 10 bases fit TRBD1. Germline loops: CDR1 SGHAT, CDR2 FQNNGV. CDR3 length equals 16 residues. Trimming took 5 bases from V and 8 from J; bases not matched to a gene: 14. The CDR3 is CASSILRATGGGGYTF. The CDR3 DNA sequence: TGTGCCAGCAGCATACTTAGGGCGACAGGGGGCGGGGGCTACACCTTC.

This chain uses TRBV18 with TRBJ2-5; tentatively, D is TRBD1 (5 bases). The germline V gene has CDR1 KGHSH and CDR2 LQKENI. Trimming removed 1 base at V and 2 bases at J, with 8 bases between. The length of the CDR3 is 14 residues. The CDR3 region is CASSPRDRQETQYF. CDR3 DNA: TGTGCCAGCTCACCACGTGACAGACAAGAGACCCAGTACTTC.

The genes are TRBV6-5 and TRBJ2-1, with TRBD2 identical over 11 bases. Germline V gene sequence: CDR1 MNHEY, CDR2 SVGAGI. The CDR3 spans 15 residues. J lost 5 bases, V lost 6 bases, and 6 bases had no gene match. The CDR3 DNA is TGTGCCAGCAGCCCCGGACTAGCGGGTCACAATGAGCAGTTCTTC. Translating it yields CASSPGLAGHNEQFF.

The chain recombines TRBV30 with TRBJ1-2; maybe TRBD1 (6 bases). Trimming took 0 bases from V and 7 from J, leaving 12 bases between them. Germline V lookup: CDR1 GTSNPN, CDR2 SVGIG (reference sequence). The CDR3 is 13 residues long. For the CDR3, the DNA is TGTGCCTGGAGTGTACTGAGGGGGTTTGGCTACACCTTC. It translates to CAWSVLRGFGYTF. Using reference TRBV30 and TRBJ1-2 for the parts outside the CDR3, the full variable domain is SQTIHQWPATLVQPVGSPLSLECTVEGTSNPNLYWYRQAAGRGLQLLFYSVGIGQISSEVPQNLSASRPQDRQFILSSKKLLLSDSGFYLCAWSVLRGFGYTFGSGTRLTVV.

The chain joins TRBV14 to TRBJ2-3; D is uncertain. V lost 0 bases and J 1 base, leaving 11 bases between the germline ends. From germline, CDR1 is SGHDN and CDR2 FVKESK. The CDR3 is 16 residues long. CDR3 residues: CASSQDLWKGTDTQYF. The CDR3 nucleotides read TGTGCCAGCAGCCAAGATCTTTGGAAAGGCACAGATACGCAGTATTTT. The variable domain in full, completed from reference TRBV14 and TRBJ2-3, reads EAGVTQFPSHSVIEKGQTVTLRCDPISGHDNLYWYRRVMGKEIKFLLHFVKESKQDESGMPNNRFLAERTGGTYSTLKVQPAELEDSGVYFCASSQDLWKGTDTQYFGPGTRLTVL.

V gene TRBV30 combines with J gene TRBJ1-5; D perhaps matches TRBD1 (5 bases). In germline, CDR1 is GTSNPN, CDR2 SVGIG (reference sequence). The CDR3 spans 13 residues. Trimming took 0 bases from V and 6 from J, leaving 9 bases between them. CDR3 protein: CAWSVAGGQPQHF. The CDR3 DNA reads TGTGCCTGGAGTGTGGCGGGGGGTCAGCCCCAGCATTTT.

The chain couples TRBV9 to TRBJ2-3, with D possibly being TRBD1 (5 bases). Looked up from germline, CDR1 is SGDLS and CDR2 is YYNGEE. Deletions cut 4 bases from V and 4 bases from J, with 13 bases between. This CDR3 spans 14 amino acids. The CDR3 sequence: CASSRGSGPDTQYF. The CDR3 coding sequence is TGTGCCAGCAGCAGGGGAAGTGGGCCAGATACGCAGTATTTT.

The CDR3 sequence: CSVEDRGQPYEQYF. DNA of the CDR3: TGCAGCGTTGAAGATCGGGGACAGCCCTACGAGCAGTACTTC. The chain employs TRBV29-1 and TRBJ2-7; 7 bases agree with TRBD1. Germline CDR1 reads SQVTM; CDR2 reads ANQGSEA. The CDR3 length is 14 residues. J was trimmed by 2 bases and V by 0 bases; bases with no gene match: 4.

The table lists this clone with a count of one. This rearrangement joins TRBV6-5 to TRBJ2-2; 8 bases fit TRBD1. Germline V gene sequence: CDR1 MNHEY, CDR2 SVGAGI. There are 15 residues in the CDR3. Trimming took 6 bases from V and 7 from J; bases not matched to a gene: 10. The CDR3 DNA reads TGTGCCAGCAGAATCCAGGACAGGGTGGACGGGGAGCTGTTTTTT. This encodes CASRIQDRVDGELFF.

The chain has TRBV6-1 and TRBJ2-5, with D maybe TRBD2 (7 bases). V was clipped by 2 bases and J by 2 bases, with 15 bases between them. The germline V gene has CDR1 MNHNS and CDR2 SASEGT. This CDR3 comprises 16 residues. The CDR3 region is CASSESGEGGQETQYF. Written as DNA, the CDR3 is TGTGCCAGCAGTGAATCGGGGGAGGGGGGGCAAGAGACCCAGTACTTC.

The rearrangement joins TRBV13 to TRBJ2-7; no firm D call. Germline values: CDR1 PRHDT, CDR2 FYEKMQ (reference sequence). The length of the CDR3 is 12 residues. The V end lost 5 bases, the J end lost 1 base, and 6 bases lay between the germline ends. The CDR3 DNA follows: TGTGCCAGCAGCCTCGGGTCCTACGAGCAGTACTTC. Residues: CASSLGSYEQYF.

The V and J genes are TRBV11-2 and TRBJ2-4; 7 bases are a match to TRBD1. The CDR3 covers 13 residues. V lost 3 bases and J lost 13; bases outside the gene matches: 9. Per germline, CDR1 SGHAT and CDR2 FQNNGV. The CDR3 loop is CASSFRTGGNQYF. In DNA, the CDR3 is TGTGCCAGCAGCTTCCGGACAGGCGGAAACCAGTACTTC.

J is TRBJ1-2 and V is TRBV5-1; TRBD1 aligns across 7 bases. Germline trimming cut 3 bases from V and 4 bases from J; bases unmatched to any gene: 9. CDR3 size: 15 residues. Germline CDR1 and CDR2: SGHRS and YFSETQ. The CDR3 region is CASSSDPGTAYGYTF. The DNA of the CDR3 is TGCGCCAGCAGCTCTGACCCCGGGACAGCCTATGGCTACACCTTC. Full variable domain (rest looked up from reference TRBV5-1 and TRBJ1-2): KAGVTQTPRYLIKTRGQQVTLSCSPISGHRSVSWYQQTPGQGLQFLFEYFSETQRNKGNFPGRFSGRQFSNSRSEMNVSTLELGDSALYLCASSSDPGTAYGYTFGSGTRLTVV.

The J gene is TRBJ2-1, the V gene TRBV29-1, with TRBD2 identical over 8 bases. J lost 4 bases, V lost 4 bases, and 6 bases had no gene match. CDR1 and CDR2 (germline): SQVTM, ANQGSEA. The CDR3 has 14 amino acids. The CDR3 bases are TGCAGCGTTGGTTCGCGGGGGGAGTACAATGAGCAGTTCTTC. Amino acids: CSVGSRGEYNEQFF.

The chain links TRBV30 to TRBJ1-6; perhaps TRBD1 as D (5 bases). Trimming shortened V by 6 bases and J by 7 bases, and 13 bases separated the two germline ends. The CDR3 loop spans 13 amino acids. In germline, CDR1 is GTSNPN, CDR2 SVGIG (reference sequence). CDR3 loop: CACLIGGNSPLHF. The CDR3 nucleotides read TGTGCCTGCCTCATTGGGGGGAATTCACCCCTCCACTTT.

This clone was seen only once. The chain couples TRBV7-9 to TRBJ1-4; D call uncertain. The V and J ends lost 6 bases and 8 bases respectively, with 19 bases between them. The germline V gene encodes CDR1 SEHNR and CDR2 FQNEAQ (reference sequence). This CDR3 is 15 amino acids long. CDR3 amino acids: CASRGFLEEGEKLFF. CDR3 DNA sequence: TGTGCCAGCAGAGGATTCTTAGAGGAGGGCGAAAAACTGTTTTTT.